A single T cell receptor beta chain is shown here with its context. TCRdb analysed the reads with MiXCR anew, one entry per CDR3 protein. This sample has more than 650,000 distinct CDR3 sequences, with 35% found just once. The data are from a study of T cell repertoires in cytomegalovirus infection. This CDR3 has 15 amino acids. J gave up 5 bases and V 8 bases, and 16 bases lay outside the gene matches. CDR1 DFQATT and CDR2 SNEGSKA come from the germline V gene (reference sequence). The clonotype comes from a human donor in good health (CMV status not recorded). Some clones in this sample may be carry-over from other donors' samples. The sequenced sample consisted of PBMCs. This rearrangement joins TRBV20-1 to TRBJ2-7; 9 positions agree with TRBD1. The CDR3 is CSTNRPGQGRNEQYF. The CDR3 nucleotides are TGCAGTACCAACAGACCGGGACAGGGCAGGAACGAGCAGTACTTC.